Presented here are 28 T cell receptor beta chains from one specimen sequenced in a study of T-cell memory formation after mild COVID-19. TCRdb called the 5' RACE reads again in MiXCR, with one record for every CDR3 protein. Of about 4,900 distinct CDR3 sequences listed, roughly 25% were seen once; the top ten hold over 2%. The sequenced sample consisted of PBMCs or a T cell subset sorted from them (not recorded which). These TCRs come from an adult who had mild COVID-19 (a few samples of this study predate the infection). Cell type and time point are not known.

This clonotype qualifies as medium-sized. The V gene is TRBV5-1, the J gene TRBJ1-6; 8 positions match TRBD1. In germline, CDR1 is SGHRS, CDR2 YFSETQ. The CDR3 has 15 residues. V lost 0 bases, J lost 7 bases, and 3 bases stayed unmatched. The CDR3 region has the DNA TGCGCCAGCAGCTTGGGACAGGGGTGGAATTCACCCCTCCACTTT. This translates into CASSLGQGWNSPLHF.

By frequency in the sample, this clonotype is medium-sized. The J gene is TRBJ2-5, the V gene TRBV11-2, with D maybe TRBD1 (5 bases). The V end was cut by 8 bases, the J end by 6 bases, with 22 bases between. This CDR3 region has 15 residues. Per the germline V gene, CDR1 is SGHAT and CDR2 is FQNNGV. In DNA form, the CDR3 reads TGTGCCAGCCATGATTTCCAGGGTCTCCCAAAGACCCAGTACTTC. Translated, it gives CASHDFQGLPKTQYF.

By proportion, this clonotype is medium-sized. The chain links TRBV5-1 to TRBJ2-7; TRBD1 aligns across 8 bases. The CDR3 consists of 17 residues. V shed 4 bases and J 3 bases; nucleotides not matched to a gene: 15. The germline gives CDR1 SGHRS, CDR2 YFSETQ. The CDR3 DNA follows: TGCGCCAGCAGCCCCGGGACAGGACTCCTTGGCGGCTACGAGCAGTACGTC. It codes for CASSPGTGLLGGYEQYV.

This clonotype is termed medium-sized. The chain joins TRBV12-3 or TRBV12-4 to TRBJ1-6; tentatively, D is TRBD1 (6 bases). CDR3 length: 16 amino acids. Trimming removed 7 bases from V and 7 bases from J, with 20 bases in between. CDR3 nucleotides: TGTGCCAGCATTTCGAGGGGGGGGCCGGGAAATTCACCCCTCCACTTT. This sequence encodes CASISRGGPGNSPLHF.

This clonotype was detected ten times or more. The chain uses TRBV19 and TRBJ1-5; D is unclear. Germline V CDR1 and CDR2: LNHDA, SQIVND (reference sequence). V lost 6 bases and J 5 bases, leaving 11 bases between the germline ends. The length of the CDR3 is 13 residues. Here the CDR3 reads CASSAIQYQPQHF. The CDR3 bases are TGTGCCAGTAGCGCAATTCAGTATCAGCCCCAGCATTTT.

The V and J genes are TRBV6-5 and TRBJ2-5, with 9 bases aligning to TRBD2. The J call may be in error: the DNA end matches TRBJ2-7 better. Germline CDR1 MNHEY, CDR2 SVGAGI. The length of the CDR3 is 13 residues. The CDR3 here is CASKLAGPYEQYF. Written as DNA, the CDR3 is TGTGCCAGCAAACTAGCGGGCCCCTACGAGCAGTACTTC.

This clonotype is deemed medium-sized. The chain combines TRBV20-1 with TRBJ2-7, with D perhaps matching TRBD2 (7 bases). With 0 bases removed from V and 0 bases from J, the gap between germline ends came to 15 bases. This CDR3 has 16 amino acids. Germline CDR1 reads DFQATT; CDR2 reads SNEGSKA (reference sequence). CDR3 in DNA: TGCAGTGCTAGAGATGCACGGGGGGCTAGCTCCTACGAGCAGTACGTC. Translating it yields CSARDARGASSYEQYV.

This clonotype is classed as medium-sized. The chain recombines TRBV28 with TRBJ1-5, with D unclear. The CDR3 spans 15 residues. Germline CDR1 is MDHEN and CDR2 is SYDVKM. Between the trimmed V and J ends, which lost 6 bases and 7 bases, there was a span of 19 bases. The CDR3 region is CASSHTRAFQQPQHF. For the CDR3, the DNA is TGTGCCAGCAGCCACACCCGGGCCTTTCAGCAGCCCCAGCATTTT.

This clonotype is deemed medium-sized. The rearrangement links TRBV7-9 to TRBJ1-2; 7 nucleotides agree with TRBD1. The CDR3 is made up of 16 amino acids. CDR1 is SEHNR, CDR2 FQNEAQ, per germline (reference sequence). J was trimmed by 6 bases and V by 0 bases; bases with no gene match: 10. CDR3 sequence reads: CASSLAYRGSLDGYTF. Here the CDR3 DNA reads TGTGCCAGCAGCTTAGCATACAGGGGTTCGCTGGATGGCTACACCTTC.

This clonotype ranks as medium-sized. The V gene is TRBV11-2, the J gene TRBJ1-6; D gene uncertain. The CDR3 runs to 14 residues. Germline V gene data show CDR1 as SGHAT and CDR2 as FQNNGV. V was pared by 5 bases and J by 8 bases, with 13 bases between. The CDR3 is CASSLTGGDSPLHF. The CDR3 DNA reads TGTGCCAGCAGCCTCACGGGTGGGGATTCACCCCTCCACTTT.

By its share, this clonotype is medium-sized. V and J are TRBV15 and TRBJ1-5; D is unclear. The CDR3 spans 16 residues. Germline assignment: CDR1 LNHNV and CDR2 YYDKDF (reference sequence). Trimming cost V 1 base and J 0 bases, with 10 bases left between them. CDR3 in DNA: TGTGCCACCAGCAGAGCATACCAGCATAGCAATCAGCCCCAGCATTTT. Translation: CATSRAYQHSNQPQHF.

By its share, this clonotype is medium-sized. The chain carries TRBV10-3 and TRBJ2-1; D gene uncertain. CDR1 and CDR2 (germline): ENHRY, SYGVKD. This CDR3 comprises 13 residues. Trimming shortened V by 10 bases and J by 7 bases, and 17 bases separated the two germline ends. CDR3 protein: CATRPVPLNEQFF. CDR3 nucleotide sequence: TGTGCCACCAGACCCGTCCCCCTAAATGAGCAGTTCTTC.

The rearrangement joins TRBV7-6 to TRBJ2-5, with D maybe TRBD2 (6 bases). This CDR3 has 16 residues. V dropped 5 bases and J dropped 0 bases, with 16 bases sitting between them. Germline CDR1 reads SGHVS; CDR2 reads FNYEAQ. In DNA form, the CDR3 reads TGTGCCAGCAGCCCGAGCGGGCAGGCTTACCAAGAGACCCAGTACTTC. Translated, it gives CASSPSGQAYQETQYF.

By share of the sample, this clonotype is medium-sized (0.01 to 0.1%). The V call is TRBV11-2, the J call TRBJ2-2; 11 bases align to TRBD2. The CDR3 runs 17 residues. The V gene end was trimmed by 1 base and the J gene end by 1 base; junction bases not matched to a gene: 2. Germline V gives CDR1 SGHAT, CDR2 FQNNGV. The DNA of the CDR3 is TGTGCCAGCAGCTTAGTTACTAGCGGGGGGAACACCGGGGAGCTGTTTTTT. Residues: CASSLVTSGGNTGELFF.

This chain joins TRBV9 and TRBJ2-1; 7 bases match TRBD2. The V and J ends lost 0 bases and 7 bases, in that order; junction bases with no gene match: 13. CDR1 SGDLS and CDR2 YYNGEE come from the germline V gene. CDR3 length equals 17 residues. The CDR3 spells CASSVELGAGWGNEQFF. The CDR3 DNA follows: TGTGCCAGCAGCGTAGAGTTGGGAGCGGGGTGGGGGAATGAGCAGTTCTTC.

The chain recombines TRBV7-8 with TRBJ2-1; 11 bases fit TRBD1. After removal of 5 bases from V and 9 bases from J, the junction contained 9 bases not matched to a gene. The CDR3 has 15 amino acids. Germline lookup yields CDR1 SGHVS and CDR2 FQNEAQ. CDR3 region: CASSTGTGGLGEQFF. The CDR3 DNA sequence: TGTGCCAGCAGCACTGGGACAGGGGGGTTGGGTGAGCAGTTCTTC.

This clonotype is judged medium-sized. For the CDR3, the DNA is TGTGCCAGCAGGCGGGGTTTAGAGAACACTGAAGCTTTCTTT. This encodes CASRRGLENTEAFF. This sequence joins TRBV7-2 and TRBJ1-1; D is ambiguous. Germline V gene sequence: CDR1 SGHTA, CDR2 FQGNSA. The CDR3 contains 14 residues. Trimming took off 6 bases at V and 1 base at J, with 12 bases between the two ends. Together with reference TRBV7-2 and TRBJ1-1, the CDR3 gives the full variable domain: GAGVSQSPSNKVTEKGKDVELRCDPISGHTALYWYRQSLGQGLEFLIYFQGNSAPDKSGLPSDRFSAERTGGSVSTLTIQRTQQEDSAVYLCASRRGLENTEAFFGQGTRLTVV.

This clonotype counts as medium-sized (0.01 to 0.1%). The chain recombines TRBV6-5 with TRBJ1-5; no definite D call. CDR3 length: 13 residues. CDR1 MNHEY and CDR2 SVGAGI come from the germline V gene. Trimming removed 4 bases from V and 0 bases from J, with 4 bases in between. The CDR3 sequence is CASSSRSNQPQHF. The CDR3, as DNA: TGTGCCAGCAGTTCTCGTAGCAATCAGCCCCAGCATTTT.

The chain links TRBV5-1 to TRBJ2-7; D might be TRBD1 (6 bases). The germline V gene encodes CDR1 SGHRS and CDR2 YFSETQ. V lost 2 bases and J lost 3, with 9 bases in between. The CDR3 totals 13 residues. CDR3 sequence: CASSLQGGYEQYV. CDR3 in DNA: TGCGCCAGCAGCTTACAGGGTGGCTACGAGCAGTACGTC.

This clonotype is judged medium-sized. V gene TRBV5-4 combines with J gene TRBJ2-7; D is perhaps TRBD2 (5 bases). This CDR3 has 13 amino acids. Per germline, CDR1 SGHNT and CDR2 YYREEE (reference sequence). The germline V and J ends were trimmed by 9 bases and 0 bases, with 13 bases remaining between them. The CDR3, as DNA: TGTGCCATGGGAGCGGCGCCCTCCTACGAGCAGTACGTC. Its translation is CAMGAAPSYEQYV.

This clonotype is medium-sized (0.01 to 0.1%) by share. The J gene is TRBJ1-4, the V gene TRBV7-4, with 10 bases lining up with TRBD1. The V and J ends lost 4 bases and 8 bases, in that order; junction bases with no gene match: 10. The CDR3 loop spans 16 amino acids. The germline gives CDR1 SGHVT, CDR2 SQSDAQ. DNA for the CDR3: TGTGCCAGCAGCTCTAGCCCCGGGACAGGGGAAGAAAAACTGTTTTTT. Encoded protein: CASSSSPGTGEEKLFF.

This clonotype was seen only once. The rearrangement links TRBV7-9 to TRBJ2-3; D may be TRBD1 or TRBD2 (5 bases each). The CDR3 has 16 residues. Germline CDR1 is SEHNR and CDR2 is FQNEAQ (reference sequence). V was pared by 1 base and J by 2 bases, with 13 bases between. Written as DNA, the CDR3 is TGTGCCAGCAGCTTAGTAGTCGGGGACCCCACAGATACGCAGTATTTT. Translating gives CASSLVVGDPTDTQYF.

The rearrangement joins TRBV11-2 to TRBJ1-1; unclear D gene. CDR3 length: 14 residues. Germline CDR1 reads SGHAT; CDR2 reads FQNNGV. The V end lost 4 bases, the J end lost 6 bases, and 15 bases lay between the germline ends. The DNA of the CDR3 is TGTGCCAGCAGCTCCGACACCCGAAGAGCTGAAGCTTTCTTT. It specifies CASSSDTRRAEAFF.

Details on this clonotype: One junction end does not reproduce the germline sequence, and a read error may be involved. This chain links TRBV7-2 with TRBJ2-1; TRBD2 is a possible D gene (5 bases). Germline V gives CDR1 SGHTA, CDR2 FQGNSA. The CDR3 is 16 amino acids. The CDR3 nucleotides are TGTGCCAGCAGCGCAGCGTACACTAGGATCCTCAATGAGCAGTCCTTC. It codes for CASSAAYTRILNEQSF. Full variable domain (rest looked up from reference TRBV7-2 and TRBJ2-1): GAGVSQSPSNKVTEKGKDVELRCDPISGHTALYWYRQSLGQGLEFLIYFQGNSAPDKSGLPSDRFSAERTGGSVSTLTIQRTQQEDSAVYLCASSAAYTRILNEQSFGPGTRLTVL.

In this sample, this clonotype is medium-sized (0.01 to 0.1%). This sequence joins TRBV5-1 and TRBJ2-7, with unresolved D. CDR3 size: 13 residues. Germline values: CDR1 SGHRS, CDR2 YFSETQ. V was pared by 0 bases and J by 8 bases, with 12 bases between. The DNA for the CDR3 is TGCGCCAGCAGCTTGGCTGGGCAGTCTAAGCAGTACGTC. It is translated as CASSLAGQSKQYV.

This clonotype ranks as medium-sized (0.01 to 0.1%). V and J are TRBV24-1 and TRBJ2-3; D uncertain. Trimming took 0 bases from V and 6 from J, leaving 3 bases between them. This CDR3 has 12 amino acids. Germline CDR1 KGHDR, CDR2 SFDVKD. In nucleotides, the CDR3 is TGTGCCACCAGTGATTTGGGGGATACGCAGTATTTT. It yields the protein CATSDLGDTQYF.

By share of the sample, this clonotype is medium-sized. The rearrangement uses TRBV5-1 and TRBJ2-6; D not resolved. Trimming took off 0 bases at V and 2 bases at J, with 12 bases between the two ends. Germline assignment: CDR1 SGHRS and CDR2 YFSETQ. The CDR3 length is 17 residues. Here the CDR3 DNA reads TGCGCCAGCAGCTTGGGCACGGGCTACCCTGGGGCCAACGTCCTGACTTTC. It encodes CASSLGTGYPGANVLTF.

Note on this clonotype: No conserved phenylalanine or tryptophan ends this CDR3, so it is likely a read error. The chain uses TRBV7-2 and TRBJ2-1; TRBD2 is a possible D gene (5 bases). The V gene's germline CDR1 is SGHTA and CDR2 FQGNSA. The CDR3 is 16 amino acids. The CDR3, as DNA: TGTGGCAGCAGCTTAGCGTACACGAGAGTCCTCAATGAGCAGTTCTTG. Amino acids: CGSSLAYTRVLNEQFL.